This T cell receptor beta chain was sequenced in a study of blood T cell repertoires in COVID-19. Repertoires were generated with immunoSEQ multiplex PCR, while TCRdb's copy carries only in-frame clones and drops some. The sample has more than 110,000 clones, roughly 85% seen once. The CDR3 sequence is 18 residues long. The sequenced sample consisted of PBMCs or T cells enriched from blood (not recorded which). The rearrangement links TRBV21-1 to TRBJ2-2; the DNA was not used to check the table's D call, TRBD2. TRBV21-1 is tagged as a pseudogene. The receptor was derived from a man aged 50 to 59 who had recovered from COVID-19. This chain's CDR3 is CASSSVLTSGYNTGELFF. CDR3 in DNA: TGTGCCAGCAGTTCTGTCCTGACTAGCGGGTATAACACCGGGGAGCTGTTTTTT.